Reported below is one T cell receptor beta chain. This CDR3 contains 12 residues. Trimming stripped 4 bases from V and 4 bases from J, with 6 bases between. Germline V lookup: CDR1 LNHDA, CDR2 SQIVND (reference sequence). The sample is drawn from a study of blood T cell repertoires in COVID-19. Whole-study context: Sources were T cells, B-cell-depleted T cells, or PBMCs; the material itself was cDNA or gDNA.

Sequencing used immunoSEQ multiplex PCR; TCRdb keeps in-frame clones, though not all of them. The sample has some 200,000 clones; about 80% are singletons. Sequenced: peripheral blood. The origin of this receptor is a young man with active or convalescent COVID-19. This chain joins TRBV19 and TRBJ2-3; possible D gene TRBD2, 6 bases. The CDR3 DNA reads as TGTGCCAGTAGTAAGCGGGCAGATACGCAGTATTTT. Protein sequence: CASSKRADTQYF. Full variable domain (remainder filled in from reference TRBV19 and TRBJ2-3): DGGITQSPKYLFRKEGQNVTLSCEQNLNHDAMYWYRQDPGQGLRLIYYSQIVNDFQKGDIAEGYSVSREKKESFPLTVTSAQKNPTAFYLCASSKRADTQYFGPGTRLTVL.